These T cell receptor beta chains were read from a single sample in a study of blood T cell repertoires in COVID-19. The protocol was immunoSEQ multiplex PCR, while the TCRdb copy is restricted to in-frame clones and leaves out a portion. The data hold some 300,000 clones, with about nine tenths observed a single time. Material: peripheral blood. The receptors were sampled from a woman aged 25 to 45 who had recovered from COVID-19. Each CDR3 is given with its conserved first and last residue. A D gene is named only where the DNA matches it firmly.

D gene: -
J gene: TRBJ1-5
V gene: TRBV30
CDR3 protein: CAWSFEGGGQPQHF

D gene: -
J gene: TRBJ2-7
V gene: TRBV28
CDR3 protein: CASNAGSYEQYF

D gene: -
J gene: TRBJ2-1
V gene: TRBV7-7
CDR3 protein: CASSQGTLNEQFF

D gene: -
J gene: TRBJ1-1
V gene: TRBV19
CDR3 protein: CASSYQEGTEAFF

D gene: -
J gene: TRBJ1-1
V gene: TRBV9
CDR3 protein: CASSVFPNSEAFF

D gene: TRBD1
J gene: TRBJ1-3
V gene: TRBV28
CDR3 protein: CASRKGAAGNTIYF

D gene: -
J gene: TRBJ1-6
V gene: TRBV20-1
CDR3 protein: CSAARNSPLHF

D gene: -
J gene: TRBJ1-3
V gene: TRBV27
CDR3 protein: CASSLSGGISGNTIYF

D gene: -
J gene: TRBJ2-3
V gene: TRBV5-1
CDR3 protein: CASSLWDKPSTDTQYF

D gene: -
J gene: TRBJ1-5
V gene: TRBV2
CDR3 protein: CASNRDNQPQHF

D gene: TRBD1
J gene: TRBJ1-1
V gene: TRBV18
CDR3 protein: CASSLLGQGETEAFF

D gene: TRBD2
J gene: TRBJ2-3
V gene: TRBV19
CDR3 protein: CASSIWLAGGHTDTQYF

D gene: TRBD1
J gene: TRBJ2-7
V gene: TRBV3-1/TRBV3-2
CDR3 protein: CASSQGQGMSGQYF

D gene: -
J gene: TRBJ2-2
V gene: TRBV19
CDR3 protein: CASSTAKTPTGELFF

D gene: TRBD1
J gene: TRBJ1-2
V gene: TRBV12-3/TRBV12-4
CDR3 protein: CASSPGQGYGYTF

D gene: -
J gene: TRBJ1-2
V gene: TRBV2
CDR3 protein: CASRRDISYGYTF

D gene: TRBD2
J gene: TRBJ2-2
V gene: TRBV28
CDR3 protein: CASSLDRGGSTGELFF

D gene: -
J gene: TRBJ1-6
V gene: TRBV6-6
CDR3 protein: CASIQGHNSPLHF

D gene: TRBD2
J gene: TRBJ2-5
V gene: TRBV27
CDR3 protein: CASSLGTSGGDQYF

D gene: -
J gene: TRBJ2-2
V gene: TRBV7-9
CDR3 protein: CASSISGPTGELFF

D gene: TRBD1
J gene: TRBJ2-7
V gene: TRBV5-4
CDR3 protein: CASASRDRGYEQYF

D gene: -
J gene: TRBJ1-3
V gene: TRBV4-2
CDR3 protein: CASSQVANTIYF

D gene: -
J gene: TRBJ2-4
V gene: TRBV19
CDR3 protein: CASSAREGNIQYF

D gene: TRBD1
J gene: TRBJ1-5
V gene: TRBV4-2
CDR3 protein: CASSQVGAGGGNQPQHF

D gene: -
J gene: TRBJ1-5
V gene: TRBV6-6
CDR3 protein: CASSYWGGYNQPQHF

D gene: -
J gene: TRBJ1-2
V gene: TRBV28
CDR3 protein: CASSGLGHNYGYTF

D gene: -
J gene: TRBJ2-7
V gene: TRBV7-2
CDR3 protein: CASSLGRSYEQYF

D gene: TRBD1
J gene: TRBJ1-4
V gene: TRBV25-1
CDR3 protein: CASKGQIYEKLFF

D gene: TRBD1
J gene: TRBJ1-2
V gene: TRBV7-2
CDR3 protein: CASSPDRGNYGYTF

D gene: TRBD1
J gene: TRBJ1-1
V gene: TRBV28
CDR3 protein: CASSVTGGRSSEAFF

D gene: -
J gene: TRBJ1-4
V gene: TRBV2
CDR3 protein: CASNPIGGRSEKLFF

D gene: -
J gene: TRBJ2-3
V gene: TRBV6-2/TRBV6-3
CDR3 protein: CASSYTVASSTDTQYF

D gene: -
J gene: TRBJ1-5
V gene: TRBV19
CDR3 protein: CASSTDNKPNQPQHF

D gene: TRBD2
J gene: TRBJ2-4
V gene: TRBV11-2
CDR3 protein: CASSLGLAGNIQYF

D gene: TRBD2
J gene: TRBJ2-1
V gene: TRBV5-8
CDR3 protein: CASKLAGDNEQFF

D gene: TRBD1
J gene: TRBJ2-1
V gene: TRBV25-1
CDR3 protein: CASSARGTGSYNEQFF

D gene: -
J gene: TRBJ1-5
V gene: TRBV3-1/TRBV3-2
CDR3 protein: CASSQQGYQPQHF

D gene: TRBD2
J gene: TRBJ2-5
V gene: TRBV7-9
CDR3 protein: CASRSGGQETQYF

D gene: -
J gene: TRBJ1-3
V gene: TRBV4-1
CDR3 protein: CASSQGDRSISGNTIYF

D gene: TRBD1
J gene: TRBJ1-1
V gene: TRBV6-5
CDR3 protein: CASSYSTGWSEAFF

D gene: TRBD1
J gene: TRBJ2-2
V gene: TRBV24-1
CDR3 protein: CAIDAGTGTPGELFF

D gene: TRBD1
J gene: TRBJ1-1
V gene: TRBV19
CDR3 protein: CASNPTGMGTEAFF

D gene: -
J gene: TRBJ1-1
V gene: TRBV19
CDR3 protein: CASSIGRAGEAFF

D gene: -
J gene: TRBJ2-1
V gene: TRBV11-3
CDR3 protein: CASSLGAGWNEQFF